The clone carrying this T cell receptor beta chain was counted only a few times. Its antigen is unidentified. Vbeta (60) and Jbeta (13) primers were used in the PCR. The repertoire was sequenced with immunoSEQ multiplex PCR; TCRdb's copy has only in-frame clones and lacks some. The sample lists about 67,000 clones; approximately 67% were seen once. This entry comes from a study of cytomegalovirus exposure and HLA in healthy donors. Study-wide findings and caveats: Rarity characterized most TCR sequences, yet some public TCRs appeared in many donors. Roughly uniform sequencing depth across donors was assumed, possibly incorrectly.

Germline V CDR1 and CDR2: MNHEY, SMNVEV (reference sequence). CDR3 size: 18 residues. Trimming took off 5 bases at V and 0 bases at J, with 17 bases between the two ends. Material for sequencing was PBMCs. This rearrangement joins TRBV27 to TRBJ1-6; tentatively, D is TRBD1 (5 bases). This clonotype originated in a woman younger than 45 in good health and CMV-seronegative. CDR3 nucleotides: TGTGCCAGCAGTAGATACCCCCCAGACAGCTCCTATAATTCACCCCTCCACTTT. This sequence encodes CASSRYPPDSSYNSPLHF.